This T cell receptor (beta chain) was captured in a study of T-cell memory formation after mild COVID-19. Germline values: CDR1 KGHDR, CDR2 SFDVKD. This CDR3 is built from 11 residues. Deletions cut 5 bases from V and 3 bases from J, with 2 bases between. Each CDR3 protein gets one entry after TCRdb re-called the 5' RACE reads with MiXCR. The sample holds 350,000 to 450,000 distinct CDR3 sequences, over 13% seen once. The sample holds a few counts of this clonotype. Sequencing input: PBMCs or a T cell subset sorted from them (not recorded which). The chain has TRBV24-1 and TRBJ2-3; D remains unclear. The sequence came from a man between 18 and 35 years old who had mild COVID-19 (a few samples of this study predate the infection). Cell type and time point are not known. The CDR3 sequence: CATSGTDTQYF. The CDR3 DNA sequence: TGTGCCACCAGTGGAACAGATACGCAGTATTTT.